This T cell receptor beta chain comes out of a study of blood T cell repertoires in COVID-19. Study-level background: The samples span acute and convalescent COVID-19 from the United States, Italy and Spain. Nucleic acid was either cDNA or gDNA, and it came from T cells, B-cell-depleted T cells, or PBMCs.

CDR3 size: 15 residues. The V gene's germline CDR1 is SGHTA and CDR2 FQGNSA. V was clipped by 4 bases and J by 5 bases; unmatched bases: 7. Authors' data handling: Nucleated cell counts were estimated from reference gene primer amplification. TCRdb's table, derived via immunoSEQ multiplex PCR, lists solely in-frame clones and lacks some. The D gene and trimming were derived from the DNA, and the V and J assignments and clone size from that table. This sample has 140,000 to 150,000 clones, with about 87% found just once. The chain is built from TRBV7-2 and TRBJ1-5, with 8 bases fitting TRBD1. The TCR originated in a human donor in a cohort sampled during active COVID-19. Sequencing was carried out using peripheral blood. DNA of the CDR3: TGTGCCAGCAGCTGGAAGACAGGGGTAGATCAGCCCCAGCATTTT. Its protein is CASSWKTGVDQPQHF.